A single sample is the source of the 2 T cell receptor beta chains below, sequenced in a study of blood T cell repertoires in COVID-19. The method was immunoSEQ multiplex PCR; TCRdb's version includes in-frame clones alone and lacks a portion of them. The sample shows about 140,000 clones, roughly 85% of them seen only once. Sequenced: PBMCs or T cells enriched from blood (not recorded which). The receptors derive from a woman aged 50 to 60 who had recovered from COVID-19.

The CDR3 is CASSSGENSYEQYF. For the CDR3, the DNA is TGTGCCAGCAGCTCGGGGGAAAACTCCTACGAGCAGTACTTC. The rearrangement links TRBV11-2 to TRBJ2-7; perhaps TRBD2 as D (6 bases). Germline values: CDR1 SGHAT, CDR2 FQNNGV. CDR3 length equals 14 residues. V lost 4 bases and J lost 0, with 10 bases in between. The complete variable domain, with remaining parts taken from reference TRBV11-2 and TRBJ2-7, reads EAGVAQSPRYKIIEKRQSVAFWCNPISGHATLYWYQQILGQGPKLLIQFQNNGVVDDSQLPKDRFSAERLKGVDSTLKIQPAKLEDSAVYLCASSSGENSYEQYFGPGTRLTVT.

The chain combines TRBV27 with TRBJ2-1, with a weak D call TRBD2 (6 bases). Germline CDR1 and CDR2: MNHEY and SMNVEV (reference sequence). This CDR3 region has 15 residues. CDR3 in DNA: TGTGTGAGTTCGAGGGCGGGACGGAACTACAATGAGCAGTTCTTC. Translated: CVSSRAGRNYNEQFF.